This T cell receptor beta chain was retrieved from a study of T cell repertoires in cytomegalovirus infection. Study details: Matching HLA type and CMV infection were both indicated by public TCR beta signatures.

The CDR3 sequence is 17 residues long. Germline CDR1 is MNHEY and CDR2 is SVGEGT. Trimming removed 6 bases from V and 3 bases from J; junction bases left unmatched: 14. Findings and caveats of the study: Within the response measured ex vivo, HLA-C-restricted CMV-specific TCR beta clonotypes were dominant. Carriers of CMV plus the relevant HLA were identified by cumulative public TCR beta family frequency.

TCRdb analysed the reads with MiXCR anew, one entry per CDR3 protein. The top ten hold about 31% of the sample, which has 150,000 to 200,000 distinct CDR3 sequences, roughly 27% seen once. With regard to this clonotype: The antigen is undetermined.

The receptor's source is a human donor in good health (CMV status not recorded). Some clones in this sample may be carry-over from other donors' samples. Sequencing was carried out using PBMCs. The J gene is TRBJ2-7, the V gene TRBV6-2 or TRBV6-3, with 10 bases identical to TRBD2. CDR3 bases: TGTGCCAGCAGCTATCTCCCCGAGCGGGGGGGCTTCTACGAGCAGTACTTC. It is translated as CASSYLPERGGFYEQYF.